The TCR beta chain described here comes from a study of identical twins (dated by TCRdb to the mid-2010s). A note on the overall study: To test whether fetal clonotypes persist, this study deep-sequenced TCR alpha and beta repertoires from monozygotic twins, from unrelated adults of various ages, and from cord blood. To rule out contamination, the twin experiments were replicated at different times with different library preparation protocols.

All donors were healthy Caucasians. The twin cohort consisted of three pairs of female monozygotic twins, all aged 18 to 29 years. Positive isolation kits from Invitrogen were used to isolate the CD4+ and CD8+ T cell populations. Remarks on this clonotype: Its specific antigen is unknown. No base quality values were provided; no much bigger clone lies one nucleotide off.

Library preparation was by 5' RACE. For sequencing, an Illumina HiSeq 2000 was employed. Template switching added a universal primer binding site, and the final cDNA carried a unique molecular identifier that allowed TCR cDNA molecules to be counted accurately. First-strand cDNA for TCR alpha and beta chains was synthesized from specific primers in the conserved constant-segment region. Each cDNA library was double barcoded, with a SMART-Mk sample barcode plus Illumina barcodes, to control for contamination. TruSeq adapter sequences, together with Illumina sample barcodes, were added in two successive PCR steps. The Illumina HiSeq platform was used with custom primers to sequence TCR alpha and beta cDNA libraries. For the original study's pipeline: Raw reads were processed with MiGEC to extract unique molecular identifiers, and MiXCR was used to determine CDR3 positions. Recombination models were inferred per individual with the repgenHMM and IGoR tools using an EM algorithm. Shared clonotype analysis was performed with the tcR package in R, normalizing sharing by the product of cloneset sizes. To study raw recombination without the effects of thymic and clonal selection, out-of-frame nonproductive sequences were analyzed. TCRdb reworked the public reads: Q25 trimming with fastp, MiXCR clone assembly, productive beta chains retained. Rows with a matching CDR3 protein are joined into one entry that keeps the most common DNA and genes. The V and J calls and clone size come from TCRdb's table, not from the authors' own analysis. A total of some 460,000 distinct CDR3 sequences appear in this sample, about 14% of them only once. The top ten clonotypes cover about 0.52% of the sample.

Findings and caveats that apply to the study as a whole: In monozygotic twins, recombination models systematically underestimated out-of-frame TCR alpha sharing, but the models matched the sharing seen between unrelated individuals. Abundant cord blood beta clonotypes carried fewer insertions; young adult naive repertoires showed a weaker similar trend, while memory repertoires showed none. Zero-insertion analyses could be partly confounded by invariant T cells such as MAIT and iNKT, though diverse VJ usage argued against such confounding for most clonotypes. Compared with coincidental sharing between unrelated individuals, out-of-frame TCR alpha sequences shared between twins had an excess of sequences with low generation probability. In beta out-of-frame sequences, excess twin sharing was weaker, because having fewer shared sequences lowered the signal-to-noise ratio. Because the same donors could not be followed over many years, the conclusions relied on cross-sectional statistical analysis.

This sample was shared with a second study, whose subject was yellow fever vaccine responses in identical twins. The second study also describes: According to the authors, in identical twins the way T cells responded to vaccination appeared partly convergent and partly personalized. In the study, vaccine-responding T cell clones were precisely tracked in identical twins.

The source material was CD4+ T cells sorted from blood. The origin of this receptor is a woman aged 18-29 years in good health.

CDR3 loop: CASRGSGLTTDTQYF. The nucleotide sequence is TGCGCCAGCAGGGGTAGCGGGCTAACCACAGATACGCAGTATTTT. The chain is encoded by TRBV5-1 joined to TRBJ2-3; TRBD2 matches 7 bases in the middle. Including cysteine and phenylalanine, the CDR3 has 15 amino acids. Of all the DNA, just the CDR3 is kept, 45 bases in frame from base 1. Here V drops 5 bases and J drops 2 bases, and the junction holds 8 bases not matched to any gene. As encoded in the germline V gene, CDR1 is SGHRS while CDR2 is YFSETQ.